The TCR beta chain under discussion was sequenced for a study of T cells in Graves' hyperthyroidism and ophthalmopathy. The source material, RNA transcripts, was used to amplify TCR beta CDR3 regions. HTBI primers drove first-round RT-PCR of the TCR CDR3. TCRdb reanalysed the multiplex PCR reads using MiXCR and keeps one entry per CDR3 protein. This sample has approximately 570,000 distinct CDR3 sequences, with nearly 20% found just once. Study-wide points: Researchers found most expanded thyroid clonotypes above 0.001 in blood as well.

This clonotype has at least ten counts. Its antigen is as yet unknown. The sequencing input was blood. The TCR sequence derives from a man in his forties with Graves' ophthalmopathy.

CDR3 sequence reads: CASSLSQGGELFF. CDR3 nucleotide sequence: TGTGCCAGCAGCTTATCACAAGGCGGGGAGCTGTTTTTT. The rearrangement links TRBV11-3 to TRBJ2-2; D unclear. The CDR3 covers 13 residues. The germline V gene encodes CDR1 SGHNT and CDR2 YENEEA. V was pared by 2 bases and J by 7 bases, with 8 bases between.